The subject of this entry is one T cell receptor (beta chain). In the authors' methods: Using reference gene primer amplification, nucleated cell counts were estimated. Here immunoSEQ multiplex PCR was the method, and the copy in TCRdb shows in-frame clones only, minus some. The V and J calls and clone size come from that table; D and trimming were worked out from the DNA. This repertoire shows some 250,000 clones, approximately 78% found once; its top ten account for around 12%. The data originate from a study of blood T cell repertoires in COVID-19. About the study: The origin of the acute and convalescent COVID-19 samples was the United States, Italy and Spain.

CDR1 is ENHRY and CDR2 is SYGVKD in the germline V gene. Trimming shortened V by 11 bases and J by 10 bases, and 18 bases separated the two germline ends. The CDR3 is made up of 13 amino acids. The receptor comes from a woman aged 55-69 years with active or convalescent COVID-19. The source material was peripheral blood. The V and J genes are TRBV10-3 and TRBJ1-6, with unresolved D. CDR3 coding DNA: TGTGCCCACAACGCAGGTTCGGGGTCACCCCTCCACTTT. As protein: CAHNAGSGSPLHF.